This T cell receptor (beta chain) was sequenced for a study of regulatory T cells in long-lasting Graves disease (dated by TCRdb to about 2021). Concerning the study at large: To count as having persistent Graves' disease, a patient had to have received antithyroid drug treatment for over 5 years with TSH receptor autoantibodies remaining persistently positive. Peripheral blood TCR sequencing and RNA sequencing compared persistent Graves' disease patients with newly diagnosed Graves' disease patients. The study was conducted in China and was registered as a clinical trial. A total of 33 samples underwent TCR sequencing, from some 13 patients with persistent Graves' disease and some 20 patients with newly diagnosed Graves' disease. On average, persistent Graves' disease patients in the clinical cohort had been on antithyroid drugs for approximately ten years.

The library relied on multiplex PCR. The reads were generated on an Illumina HiSeq 4000. iRepertoire HTBI primers and Arm-PCR amplification of CDR3 regions were used to construct TCR beta libraries. Gel purification was performed on PCR products prior to sequencing. In the source study's methods: Gene usage analysis of CDR3 amino acid clonotypes used the 62 TRBV and more than 13 TRBJ segments found across samples. COPE and FqMerger were used to merge filtered high-quality paired reads into contigs. BLAST was used to align contigs to IMGT TRBV, TRBD and TRBJ reference genes, and CDR3 was defined according to IMGT. Clonotypes above 0.1% frequency were classified as highly expanded clones. Shannon entropy was used to measure repertoire diversity, and the Gini coefficient was used to measure V-J evenness. A clonotype was considered public if more than one individual shared it. TCRdb passed the public sequencing reads through fastp at Q25 and MiXCR, retaining productive beta sequences. Rows with one shared CDR3 protein collapse into an entry with the most common genes and DNA. TCRdb, not the authors, supplied the V and J calls. The sample table lists around 400,000 distinct CDR3 sequences, roughly 25% of them with a count of one. The top ten hold roughly a quarter of the sample.

The meaning of the sample's time point label: persistent/refractory GD, antithyroid drugs over 5 years with positive TRAb. RNA was extracted from PBMCs in TRIzol for both TCR sequencing and RNA sequencing. Graves' disease was diagnosed according to American Thyroid Association guidelines. Recruitment of patients was carried out at an endocrinology department in Xi'an, China. Each patient gave approximately 8.8 milliliters of peripheral blood, collected in an EDTA anticoagulant tube. Ficoll Paque Plus density gradient separation was used to isolate PBMCs, and no additional T cell sorting was done. An Agilent 2100 Bioanalyzer and agarose gel were used to check RNA quality, while a NanoDrop 2000 measured RNA concentration. Summary of the overall study and its limitations: The authors noted that the small sample size was a limitation that may lower accuracy. Persistent disease showed preferential use of TRBV28, TRBJ1-2 and TRBJ2-5, whereas newly diagnosed disease favored TRBV20-1 and TRBJ2-1. Sequencing and analysis were restricted to the TCR beta chain. A larger number of public clonotypes was shared among persistent patients (around 2,500) than among newly diagnosed patients (approximately 1,000). Because the primary lesion, thyroid tissue, could not be accessed, the study looked at peripheral blood alone. Persistent Graves' disease patients showed lower TCR Shannon entropy and fewer highly expanded clones than newly diagnosed patients, suggesting clonal expansion.

This clonotype was seen only a few times. Its target antigen remains unknown. No base qualities exist here, and no much larger clone lies one base off it. V is cut by 2 bases and J by 3 bases, and the space between the germline ends is 10 bases. CDR1 and CDR2 are drawn from the germline V gene: MNHEY, SVGAGI. From cysteine to phenylalanine, the CDR3 is 14 amino acids long. CDR3 DNA is the only sequence kept; it has 42 bases, read in frame from the first base. The material sequenced was peripheral blood mononuclear cells (PBMCs), taken when the disease was refractory, from a patient treated with antithyroid drugs. The TCR comes from a woman aged 40 to 50 with Graves disease. Donor details come from another sample of the same person, matched by shared clones. The V gene is TRBV6-5 and the J gene is TRBJ1-1; a tentative D call is TRBD1 (6 bases match). The CDR3: CASSYGGTDTEAFF. DNA sequence: TGTGCCAGCAGTTACGGGGGCACGGACACTGAAGCTTTCTTT.